These 28 T cell receptor beta chains were sequenced from one sample in a study of blood T cell repertoires in COVID-19. Produced via immunoSEQ multiplex PCR; TCRdb's table is partial and in-frame only. The sample lists about 37,000 clones, roughly 89% occurring once. Source material: peripheral blood. These receptors were obtained from a human donor in a cohort sampled during active COVID-19.

The chain is built from TRBV20-1 and TRBJ2-1; D is unresolved. The CDR3 runs 12 residues. In germline, CDR1 is DFQATT, CDR2 SNEGSKA (reference sequence). Trimming cost V 3 bases and J 2 bases, with 5 bases left between them. The CDR3 loop is CSASVTYNEQFF. The CDR3 bases are TGCAGTGCTAGTGTTACCTACAATGAGCAGTTCTTC.

The chain carries TRBV7-2 and TRBJ1-2; D uncertain. This CDR3 has 13 amino acids. Germline CDR1 and CDR2: SGHTA and FQGNSA. V shed 5 bases and J shed 7 bases, with 14 bases lying between them. In DNA form, the CDR3 reads TGTGCCAGCAGCCCTGCCGGGGAGGTTGGCTACACCTTC. Its translation: CASSPAGEVGYTF.

The chain uses TRBV29-1 and TRBJ2-3, with TRBD2 identical over 13 bases. Germline trimming cut 5 bases from V and 5 bases from J; bases unmatched to any gene: 10. Germline V gene sequence: CDR1 SQVTM, CDR2 ANQGSEA. This CDR3 comprises 16 residues. DNA for the CDR3: TGCAGCGTTCAAAGGACTAGCGGGGGAATTGGAGATACGCAGTATTTT. Translated, it gives CSVQRTSGGIGDTQYF.

V gene TRBV18 combines with J gene TRBJ2-2, with D unresolved. Germline values: CDR1 KGHSH, CDR2 LQKENI. The CDR3 runs 18 residues. V was pared by 3 bases and J by 6 bases, with 23 bases between. The chain's CDR3 is CASSPSDFRGTTAGELFF. DNA for the CDR3: TGTGCCAGCTCACCGAGTGATTTTAGAGGTACCACCGCCGGGGAGCTGTTTTTT. Supplemented by reference TRBV18 and TRBJ2-2, the full variable domain reads NAGVMQNPRHLVRRRGQEARLRCSPMKGHSHVYWYRQLPEEGLKFMVYLQKENIIDESGMPKERFSAEFPKEGPSILRIQQVVRGDSAAYFCASSPSDFRGTTAGELFFGEGSRLTVL.

This chain uses TRBV11-2 with TRBJ1-1; 8 positions agree with TRBD1. V dropped 0 bases and J dropped 0; count of bases not matched to a gene: 15. Per germline, CDR1 SGHAT and CDR2 FQNNGV. There are 20 residues in the CDR3. The CDR3 region is CASSLDPVSHRGEMNTEAFF. CDR3 sequence (DNA): TGTGCCAGCAGCTTAGATCCTGTAAGTCACAGGGGGGAGATGAACACTGAAGCTTTCTTT.

The rearrangement links TRBV9 to TRBJ2-7; 9 nucleotides agree with TRBD1. Losses at the gene ends were 3 bases for V and 6 bases for J; bases not matched to a gene: 13. From germline, CDR1 is SGDLS and CDR2 YYNGEE. This CDR3 is 16 amino acids long. The CDR3: CASSGGVGTGFLEQYF. In nucleotides, the CDR3 is TGTGCCAGCAGCGGGGGTGTCGGGACAGGGTTTCTCGAGCAGTACTTC.

This sequence joins TRBV6-2 or TRBV6-3 and TRBJ1-2, with 10 bases matching TRBD1. Germline V gives CDR1 MNHEY, CDR2 SVGEGT. The CDR3 length is 17 residues. The V and J ends lost 2 bases and 3 bases, in that order; junction bases with no gene match: 9. The CDR3 reads CASSYPGTGEGDYGYTF. DNA for the CDR3: TGTGCCAGCAGTTACCCCGGGACAGGGGAAGGGGACTATGGCTACACCTTC.

The chain has TRBV3-1 (or the pseudogene TRBV3-2) and TRBJ2-1, with D tentatively TRBD2 (6 bases). Germline assignment: CDR1 LGHDT and CDR2 YNNKEL (reference sequence). V was pared by 1 base and J by 1 base, with 17 bases between. This CDR3 has 18 residues. In DNA form, the CDR3 reads TGTGCCAGCAGCCAAGCGCGGGACTCATTATATTCCTACAATGAGCAGTTCTTC. Its protein product is CASSQARDSLYSYNEQFF.

This chain uses TRBV28 with TRBJ2-5; the D gene is possibly TRBD1 (5 bases). V was pared by 5 bases and J by 3 bases, with 25 bases between. The CDR3 extends over 18 amino acids. Germline V gene lookup returns CDR1 MDHEN and CDR2 SYDVKM. The CDR3 nucleotides are TGTGCCAGCAGTCGCTTGGGGCCCTCCCGCGGTACCAAAGAGACCCAGTACTTC. It specifies CASSRLGPSRGTKETQYF.

The rearrangement links TRBV7-3 to TRBJ2-6; 8 nucleotides match TRBD1. There are 17 residues in the CDR3. From germline, CDR1 is SGHTA and CDR2 FQGTGA. J was trimmed by 3 bases and V by 5 bases; bases with no gene match: 9. CDR3 in DNA: TGTGCCAGCAGCCCCAGGACAGGGACTGGTGGGGCCAACGTCCTGACTTTC. As protein: CASSPRTGTGGANVLTF.

The chain couples TRBV6-2 or TRBV6-3 to TRBJ2-7, with unresolved D. The CDR3 extends over 11 amino acids. V gave up 5 bases and J gave up 3 bases, with 5 bases separating them. Germline CDR1 is MNHEY and CDR2 is SVGEGT. In DNA form, the CDR3 reads TGTGCCAGCAGTCGCGGCTACGAGCAGTACTTC. Protein sequence: CASSRGYEQYF.

The V call is TRBV24-1, the J call TRBJ2-7; 11 nucleotides agree with TRBD1. CDR1 KGHDR and CDR2 SFDVKD come from the germline V gene. Trimming at V came to 9 bases and at J to 5 bases, leaving 8 bases not matched to a gene. The length of the CDR3 is 14 residues. As DNA, the CDR3 is TGTGCCACCCCCGAGGACAGGGGGCGACACGAGCAGTACTTC. It is translated as CATPEDRGRHEQYF.

Only a few counts were recorded for this clone. The chain links TRBV29-1 to TRBJ1-3; D unresolved. The CDR3 totals 13 residues. From germline, CDR1 is SQVTM and CDR2 ANQGSEA. Trimming shortened V by 7 bases and J by 0 bases, and 10 bases separated the two germline ends. The CDR3 is CSAMDFSGNTIYF. The CDR3 DNA sequence: TGCAGCGCCATGGACTTCTCTGGAAACACCATATATTTT. Variable domain in full (rest from reference TRBV29-1 and TRBJ1-3): SAVISQKPSRDICQRGTSLTIQCQVDSQVTMMFWYRQQPGQSLTLIATANQGSEATYESGFVIDKFPISRPNLTFSTLTVSNMSPEDSSIYLCSAMDFSGNTIYFGEGSWLTVV.

This clone has just a few counts. The J gene is TRBJ2-7, the V gene TRBV5-4; 8 nucleotides match TRBD1. The CDR3 has 17 residues. The V gene end was trimmed by 3 bases and the J gene end by 2 bases; junction bases not matched to a gene: 13. Germline CDR1 and CDR2: SGHNT and YYREEE (reference sequence). This CDR3 reads CASSSRVRTGRTYEQYF. DNA for the CDR3: TGTGCCAGCAGCTCCAGGGTGAGGACAGGGCGAACCTACGAGCAGTACTTC.

This chain uses TRBV19 with TRBJ2-7; 11 bases are a match to TRBD2. Unmatched junction bases numbered 5, after V lost 1 base and J lost 3 bases. The CDR3 spans 16 residues. Germline CDR1 is LNHDA and CDR2 is SQIVND (reference sequence). The CDR3 is CASSIAGTSGVYEQYF. CDR3 DNA: TGTGCCAGTAGTATAGCTGGGACTAGCGGAGTCTACGAGCAGTACTTC.

The V and J genes are TRBV9 and TRBJ1-2, with D possibly matching TRBD1 (6 bases). The CDR3 contains 15 residues. CDR1 SGDLS and CDR2 YYNGEE come from the germline V gene. The germline V and J ends were trimmed by 0 bases and 4 bases, with 13 bases remaining between them. In DNA, the CDR3 is TGTGCCAGCAGCGTAGGGGGAGGGGGGAGCTATGGCTACACCTTC. Translation: CASSVGGGGSYGYTF.

By proportion, this clone is medium-sized (0.01 to 0.1%). V and J are TRBV18 and TRBJ2-1; possible D gene TRBD1, 6 bases. Between the trimmed V and J ends, which lost 4 bases and 9 bases, there was a span of 19 bases. The CDR3 has 15 residues. CDR1 KGHSH and CDR2 LQKENI come from the germline V gene. CDR3 sequence: CASSRLPGHSGEQFF. The DNA of the CDR3 is TGTGCCAGCTCACGACTACCGGGACACAGTGGTGAGCAGTTCTTC.

V gene TRBV28 combines with J gene TRBJ2-1, with 8 positions matching TRBD2. The CDR3 runs to 16 residues. Germline V gene lookup returns CDR1 MDHEN and CDR2 SYDVKM. J gave up 6 bases and V 5 bases, and 12 bases lay outside the gene matches. DNA for the CDR3: TGTGCCAGCAGTCCATACGTGGGACTAGTCGTCAATGAGCAGTTCTTC. This encodes CASSPYVGLVVNEQFF. The whole variable domain, filled in from reference TRBV28 and TRBJ2-1, reads DVKVTQSSRYLVKRTGEKVFLECVQDMDHENMFWYRQDPGLGLRLIYFSYDVKMKEKGDIPEGYSVSREKKERFSLILESASTNQTSMYLCASSPYVGLVVNEQFFGPGTRLTVL.

V is TRBV7-9 and J is TRBJ1-2, with D maybe TRBD1 (6 bases). The CDR3 has 14 amino acids. Germline values: CDR1 SEHNR, CDR2 FQNEAQ (reference sequence). Trimming stripped 6 bases from V and 8 bases from J, with 19 bases between. For the CDR3, the DNA is TGTGCCAGCAGGGACCGGGACGACAGGTCCGGCTACACCTTC. Its translation: CASRDRDDRSGYTF.

The CDR3 DNA reads TGTGCCAGCAGCCCGGGACAGGGGAATTCACCCCTCCACTTT. Translating it yields CASSPGQGNSPLHF. This chain connects TRBV11-3 to TRBJ1-6; 10 bases match TRBD1. Trimming at V came to 5 bases and at J to 7 bases, leaving 2 bases not matched to a gene. Germline V gene lookup returns CDR1 SGHNT and CDR2 YENEEA. The CDR3 spans 14 residues. Drawing the rest from reference TRBV11-3 and TRBJ1-6, the complete variable domain is EAGVVQSPRYKIIEKKQPVAFWCNPISGHNTLYWYLQNLGQGPELLIRYENEEAVDDSQLPKDRFSAERLKGVDSTLKIQPAELGDSAVYLCASSPGQGNSPLHFGNGTRLTVT.

A few counts support this clone. The chain uses TRBV5-4 and TRBJ2-7, with 10 positions matching TRBD2. This CDR3 has 19 amino acids. V dropped 2 bases and J dropped 0; count of bases not matched to a gene: 14. Germline values: CDR1 SGHNT, CDR2 YYREEE (reference sequence). This CDR3 is CASSFSVLAGTESSYEQYF. The CDR3 region has the DNA TGTGCCAGCAGCTTTAGCGTACTAGCGGGGACTGAAAGCTCCTACGAGCAGTACTTC.

This chain connects TRBV7-7 to TRBJ2-5, with a possible D match to TRBD1 (6 bases). Germline CDR1 reads SSHAT; CDR2 reads FNYEAQ (reference sequence). The CDR3 is 15 residues long. V was clipped by 5 bases and J by 0 bases, with 13 bases between them. The CDR3 here is CASSPQGLYQETQYF. CDR3 nucleotide sequence: TGTGCCAGCAGCCCACAGGGATTGTACCAAGAGACCCAGTACTTC. Full variable domain (remainder filled in from reference TRBV7-7 and TRBJ2-5): GAGVSQSPRYKVTKRGQDVTLRCDPISSHATLYWYQQALGQGPEFLTYFNYEAQPDKSGLPSDRFSAERPEGSISTLTIQRTEQRDSAMYRCASSPQGLYQETQYFGPGTRLLVL.

The chain is built from TRBV10-1 and TRBJ2-3, with 10 positions matching TRBD1. CDR3 length: 15 amino acids. V gave up 7 bases and J gave up 5 bases; unmatched junction bases: 9. Germline lookup yields CDR1 WNHNN and CDR2 SYGVQD (reference sequence). The CDR3 nucleotides read TGCGCCAGCAATTCGGGACAGGGGATAGGAGATACGCAGTATTTT. This encodes CASNSGQGIGDTQYF.

The CDR3 loop is CAWSMTGLYSPLHF. CDR3 in DNA: TGTGCCTGGAGCATGACAGGGTTATACTCACCCCTCCACTTT. The chain recombines TRBV30 with TRBJ1-6; 7 bases are a match to TRBD1. The junction had 9 bases not matched to a gene; V was cut back by 3 bases and J by 10 bases. The CDR3 extends over 14 amino acids. Germline CDR1 GTSNPN, CDR2 SVGIG (reference sequence).

In DNA form, the CDR3 reads TGTGCCACCAGTGATAGCCTAGCGGGAGGCTCCGGGGCCAACGTCCTGACTTTC. Its translation is CATSDSLAGGSGANVLTF. The chain links TRBV24-1 to TRBJ2-6; 11 bases line up with TRBD2. CDR1 and CDR2 (germline): KGHDR, SFDVKD. The CDR3 consists of 18 residues. Trimming cost V 3 bases and J 4 bases; bases outside gene matches: 7.

The chain couples TRBV18 to TRBJ1-1; a weak D match, TRBD1 (6 bases). The V and J ends lost 5 bases and 3 bases respectively, with 13 bases between them. The CDR3 extends over 14 amino acids. Germline CDR1 KGHSH, CDR2 LQKENI. The CDR3 is CASSSDRADTEAFF. DNA for the CDR3: TGTGCCAGCTCATCGGACAGAGCGGACACTGAAGCTTTCTTT.

The V and J genes are TRBV19 and TRBJ1-3, with a tentative D call TRBD1 (5 bases). V was shortened by 3 bases and J by 2 bases, with 14 bases between the two germline ends. The CDR3 runs to 16 residues. Germline V gene data show CDR1 as LNHDA and CDR2 as SQIVND (reference sequence). CDR3 nucleotide sequence: TGTGCCAGTAGTATTGGAGAGACAGACCCTGGAAACACCATATATTTT. The encoded protein is CASSIGETDPGNTIYF. Complete variable domain (other parts from reference TRBV19 and TRBJ1-3): DGGITQSPKYLFRKEGQNVTLSCEQNLNHDAMYWYRQDPGQGLRLIYYSQIVNDFQKGDIAEGYSVSREKKESFPLTVTSAQKNPTAFYLCASSIGETDPGNTIYFGEGSWLTVV.

The rearrangement uses TRBV3-1 (or the pseudogene TRBV3-2) and TRBJ2-1, with D unresolved. The CDR3 runs 12 residues. Trimming cost V 2 bases and J 7 bases, with 6 bases left between them. Germline V CDR1 and CDR2: LGHDT, YNNKEL (reference sequence). The CDR3 spells CASSQIKNEQFF. Here the CDR3 DNA reads TGTGCCAGCAGCCAAATTAAAAATGAGCAGTTCTTC.